The clone carrying this T cell receptor beta chain was counted at least ten times. Its antigen is currently unknown. The germline V and J ends were trimmed by 6 bases and 4 bases, with 12 bases remaining between them. The CDR3 is 14 amino acids. Per the germline V gene, CDR1 is MNHEY and CDR2 is SVGAGI. The record originates from a study of T cells after yellow fever vaccination. General study findings and limits: Post-booster reappearance was seen for most primary-vaccination clones (about 96% CD4, around 90% CD8). It was a weaker secondary response, yet one that peaked faster, at day 5 versus 15.

TCRdb processed the 5' RACE reads anew with MiXCR; each CDR3 protein has one entry. The sample carries around 310,000 distinct CDR3 sequences, about 4% recorded once. The chain is built from TRBV6-5 and TRBJ2-2; D remains ambiguous. The TCR was taken from a man between 18 and 29 years old who received the YFV17D yellow fever vaccine. Sequenced here: PBMCs, sampled 5 days after the yellow fever booster vaccination. The CDR3 spells CASSPSRATGELFF. The CDR3 coding sequence is TGTGCCAGCAGCCCCTCAAGGGCCACCGGGGAGCTGTTTTTT.